This TCR beta chain stems from a study of shared clonotypes between healthy human individuals. Study findings and constraints: The naive CD4 repertoires of a few donors were compared, and approximately 5% of clonotypes were shared. Donor clonotype sharing was expected to depend on sequencing depth. Only blood was sampled; tissue repertoires likely differ.

As to this clone: Its antigen remains unidentified.

The repertoire was sequenced with immunoSEQ multiplex PCR; TCRdb's copy has only in-frame clones and lacks some. The table lists around 550,000 clones, 95% of them singletons, with approximately 0.11% in the top ten. Naive CD8 populations comprised CD45RO-negative cells positively selected for CCR7, excluding terminally differentiated effector memory CD45RA+ cells. Germline CDR1 is SGHVS and CDR2 is FNYEAQ. This CDR3 comprises 14 residues. V lost 5 bases and J lost 4; bases outside the gene matches: 2. The gene calls are TRBV7-6 and TRBJ2-2; 9 nucleotides match TRBD2. Material: naive CD8+ T cells sorted from blood. This TCR derives from a woman in her twenties or thirties in good health. CDR3 protein: CASSAGLATGELFF. CDR3 coding DNA: TGTGCCAGCAGCGCGGGACTAGCCACCGGGGAGCTGTTTTTT.